This T cell receptor beta chain was recovered during a study of metastatic and nonmetastatic thyroid tumors. The CDR3 has 14 amino acids. Germline values: CDR1 SNHLY, CDR2 FYNNEI. Trimming stripped 7 bases from V and 2 bases from J, with 14 bases between. Thyroid surgery was preceded by no treatment in any patient. A remark on this clone: The same CDR3 arises from other DNA sequences in this sample as well.

Authors' methods: The study's classifier, a distant-metastasis tool for papillary thyroid cancer, was built using CDR3 differences across clinicopathological groups. TCRdb re-called the PCR reads through MiXCR. The V and J calls reflect TCRdb's pipeline rather than the authors' work. The sample holds about 7,000 clones, about 20% seen once. This clonotype was obtained from a male donor with papillary thyroid cancer or a benign thyroid nodule (not recorded which). Some clones in this sample may be carry-over from other donors' samples. The rearrangement joins TRBV2 to TRBJ1-1; the D is unclear. Source material: adjacent normal tissue. The CDR3 here is CASIQNEGNTEAFF. The CDR3 nucleotides read TGTGCCAGCATCCAAAATGAGGGTAACACTGAAGCTTTCTTT.